These T cell receptor beta chains were read from a single sample in a study of PD-1 blockade in classical Hodgkin lymphoma. TCRdb keeps only in-frame clones here, not all; method: immunoSEQ multiplex PCR. The data contain over 15,000 clones, approximately 80% of them singletons. Sequenced here: peripheral blood mononuclear cells (PBMCs), sampled before the second cycle of nivolumab. The source of these receptors is a human donor with classical Hodgkin lymphoma. The CDR3 runs from the conserved cysteine through the conserved F or W. Fields, in order: J gene, clone size, V gene, D gene, CDR3 DNA, CDR3 protein. The D gene is left open where the match is weak. Not all rows give a size; the values are once, few, many and, for expanded clones, a class.

j_gene: TRBJ1-1; abundance: few; v_gene: TRBV6-1; d_gene: TRBD1; CDR3nt: TGTGCCACCAGACAGGGGGCGCGTCCTGAAGCTTTCTTT; CDR3aa: CATRQGARPEAFF
j_gene: TRBJ2-7; abundance: NA; v_gene: TRBV4-1; d_gene: NA; CDR3nt: TGCGCCAGCAGCCAAGATCGACACGAGGGAACGTCCTACGAGCAGTACTTC; CDR3aa: CASSQDRHEGTSYEQYF
j_gene: TRBJ1-1; abundance: NA; v_gene: TRBV5-1; d_gene: NA; CDR3nt: TGCGCCAGTAAGCGGTCGGGGCGAGCCTCTATATTGAACACTGAAGCTTTCTTT; CDR3aa: CASKRSGRASILNTEAFF
j_gene: TRBJ2-1; abundance: NA; v_gene: TRBV7-9; d_gene: NA; CDR3nt: TGTGCCAGCAGCCCCATCTTAGGACGCCTCTCCTACAATGAGCAGTTCTTC; CDR3aa: CASSPILGRLSYNEQFF
j_gene: TRBJ1-3; abundance: few; v_gene: TRBV23-1; d_gene: NA; CDR3nt: TGCGCCAGCAGTCAATCGAGGAGGGGTGAAAACACCATATATTTT; CDR3aa: CASSQSRRGENTIYF
j_gene: TRBJ2-7; abundance: NA; v_gene: TRBV6-1; d_gene: NA; CDR3nt: TGTGCCAGCAGTGAAGCTCAGGGACACGGGGCCTACGAGCAGTACTTC; CDR3aa: CASSEAQGHGAYEQYF
j_gene: TRBJ2-5; abundance: NA; v_gene: TRBV28; d_gene: NA; CDR3nt: TGTGCCAGCAGTCCAATACCCCCTTCGGCGACCCAGTACTTC; CDR3aa: CASSPIPPSATQYF
j_gene: TRBJ2-5; abundance: NA; v_gene: TRBV4-1; d_gene: NA; CDR3nt: TGCGCCAGCAGCCAAGATCACAGGAACCAAGAGACCCAGTACTTC; CDR3aa: CASSQDHRNQETQYF
j_gene: TRBJ2-7; abundance: NA; v_gene: TRBV6-6; d_gene: NA; CDR3nt: TGTGCCAGCAGAAACGGACAGAACTCCTACGAGCAGTACTTC; CDR3aa: CASRNGQNSYEQYF
j_gene: TRBJ2-7; abundance: NA; v_gene: TRBV28; d_gene: TRBD2; CDR3nt: TGTGCCAGCAGTTCTCCCTGGGGGGCGGGAGGAGTATCCTACGAGCAGTACTTC; CDR3aa: CASSSPWGAGGVSYEQYF
j_gene: TRBJ2-1; abundance: NA; v_gene: TRBV7-8; d_gene: NA; CDR3nt: TGTGCCAGCAGCTTAGCTTTCATTCTACGGGGGAAGGAAGGCGAATCCTACAATGAGCAGTTCTTC; CDR3aa: CASSLAFILRGKEGESYNEQFF
j_gene: TRBJ2-7; abundance: NA; v_gene: TRBV7-9; d_gene: NA; CDR3nt: TGTGCCAGCAGCCGGGACTCACACGAGCAGTACTTC; CDR3aa: CASSRDSHEQYF
j_gene: TRBJ2-5; abundance: once; v_gene: TRBV7-6; d_gene: NA; CDR3nt: TGTGCCAGCAGCGACGCGAATCAAGAGACCCAGTACTTC; CDR3aa: CASSDANQETQYF
j_gene: TRBJ1-2; abundance: medium-sized; v_gene: TRBV19; d_gene: NA; CDR3nt: TGTGCCAGTAGTATAGACTCGACCTATGGCTACACCTTC; CDR3aa: CASSIDSTYGYTF
j_gene: TRBJ2-3; abundance: NA; v_gene: TRBV4-1; d_gene: NA; CDR3nt: TGCGCCAGCAGCCAAAGACAGAGCGCGGGCACAGATACGCAGTATTTT; CDR3aa: CASSQRQSAGTDTQYF
j_gene: TRBJ2-5; abundance: NA; v_gene: TRBV19; d_gene: NA; CDR3nt: TGTGCCAGTAGTATGGGGGTAGGCGGAGCCCAGCACTTC; CDR3aa: CASSMGVGGAQHF